This T cell receptor beta chain was identified during a study of shared clonotypes between healthy human individuals. V gave up 0 bases and J gave up 7 bases; unmatched junction bases: 16. This CDR3 is built from 18 residues. Germline CDR1 is SGHRS and CDR2 is YFSETQ. Clones were sequenced by immunoSEQ multiplex PCR, and TCRdb holds only the in-frame ones, with some missing. The data hold approximately 980,000 clones, with 76% observed a single time. The table lists this clone with a few counts. Sequencing was done on a sample of memory CD4+ T cells sorted from blood. Sample subset: CD45RA-negative fraction. The rearrangement uses TRBV5-1 and TRBJ2-3, with 8 bases that match TRBD2. The clonotype comes from a man aged 18 to 30 in good health. CDR3 sequence: CASSLGRQGAGAGNTQYF. DNA for the CDR3: TGCGCCAGCAGCTTGGGACGGCAAGGAGCGGGGGCTGGAAATACGCAGTATTTT.